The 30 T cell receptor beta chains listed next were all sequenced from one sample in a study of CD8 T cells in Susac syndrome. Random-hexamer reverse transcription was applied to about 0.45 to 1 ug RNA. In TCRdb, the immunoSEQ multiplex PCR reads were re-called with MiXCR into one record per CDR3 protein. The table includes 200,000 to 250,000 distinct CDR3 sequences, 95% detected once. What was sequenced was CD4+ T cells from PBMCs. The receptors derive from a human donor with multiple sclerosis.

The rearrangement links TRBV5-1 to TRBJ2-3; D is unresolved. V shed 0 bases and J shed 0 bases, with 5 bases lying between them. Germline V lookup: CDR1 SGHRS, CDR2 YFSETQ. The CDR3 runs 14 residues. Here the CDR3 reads CASSLVLSTDTQYF. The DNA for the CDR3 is TGCGCCAGCAGCTTGGTCCTGAGCACAGATACGCAGTATTTT. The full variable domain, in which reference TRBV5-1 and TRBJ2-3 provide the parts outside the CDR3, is KAGVTQTPRYLIKTRGQQVTLSCSPISGHRSVSWYQQTPGQGLQFLFEYFSETQRNKGNFPGRFSGRQFSNSRSEMNVSTLELGDSALYLCASSLVLSTDTQYFGPGTRLTVL.

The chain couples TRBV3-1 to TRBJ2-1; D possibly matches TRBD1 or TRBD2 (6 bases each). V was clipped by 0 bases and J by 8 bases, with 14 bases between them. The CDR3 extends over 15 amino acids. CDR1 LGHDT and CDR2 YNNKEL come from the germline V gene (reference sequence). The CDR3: CASSQDPRGGDEQFF. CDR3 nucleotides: TGTGCCAGCAGCCAAGATCCCAGGGGAGGCGATGAGCAGTTCTTC.

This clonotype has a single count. CDR3 residues: CASCKQGTDTQYF. In DNA form, the CDR3 reads TGTGCCAGCTGCAAACAGGGGACAGATACGCAGTATTTT. The V call is TRBV6-5, the J call TRBJ2-3, with 7 bases lining up with TRBD1. There are 13 residues in the CDR3. Germline V gene sequence: CDR1 MNHEY, CDR2 SVGAGI. V gave up 8 bases and J gave up 3 bases; unmatched junction bases: 5.

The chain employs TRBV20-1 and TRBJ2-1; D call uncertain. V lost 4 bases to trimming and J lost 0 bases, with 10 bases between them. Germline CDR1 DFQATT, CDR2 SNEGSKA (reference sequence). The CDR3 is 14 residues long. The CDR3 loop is CSANHYSSYNEQFF. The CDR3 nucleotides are TGCAGTGCTAATCACTACAGCTCCTACAATGAGCAGTTCTTC.

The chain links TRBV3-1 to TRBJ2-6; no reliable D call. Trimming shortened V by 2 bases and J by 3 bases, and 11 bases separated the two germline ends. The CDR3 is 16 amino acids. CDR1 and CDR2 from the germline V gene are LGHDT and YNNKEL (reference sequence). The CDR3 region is CASSQNSGYGANVLTF. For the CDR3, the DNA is TGTGCCAGCAGCCAAAACAGTGGATATGGGGCCAACGTCCTGACTTTC.

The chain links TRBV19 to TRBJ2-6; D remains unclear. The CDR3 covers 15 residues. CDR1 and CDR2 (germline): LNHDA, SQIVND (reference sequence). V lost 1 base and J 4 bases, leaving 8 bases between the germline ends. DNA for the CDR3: TGTGCCAGTAGTATAGTGGCGAAAGGGGCCAACGTCCTGACTTTC. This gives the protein CASSIVAKGANVLTF.

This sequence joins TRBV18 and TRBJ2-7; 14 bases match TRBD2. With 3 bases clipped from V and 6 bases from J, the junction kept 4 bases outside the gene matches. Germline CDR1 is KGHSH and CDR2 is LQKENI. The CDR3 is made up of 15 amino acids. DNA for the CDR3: TGTGCCAGCTCACCCGCGGGACTAGCGGGAGTCGAGCAGTACTTC. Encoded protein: CASSPAGLAGVEQYF. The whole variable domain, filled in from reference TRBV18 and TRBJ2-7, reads NAGVMQNPRHLVRRRGQEARLRCSPMKGHSHVYWYRQLPEEGLKFMVYLQKENIIDESGMPKERFSAEFPKEGPSILRIQQVVRGDSAAYFCASSPAGLAGVEQYFGPGTRLTVT.

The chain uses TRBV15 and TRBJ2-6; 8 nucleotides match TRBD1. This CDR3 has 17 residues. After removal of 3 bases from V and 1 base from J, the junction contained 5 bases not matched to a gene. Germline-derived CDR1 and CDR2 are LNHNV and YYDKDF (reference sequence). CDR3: CATSSGQGRSGANVLTF. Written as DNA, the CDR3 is TGTGCCACCAGCAGCGGACAGGGAAGGTCTGGGGCCAACGTCCTGACTTTC.

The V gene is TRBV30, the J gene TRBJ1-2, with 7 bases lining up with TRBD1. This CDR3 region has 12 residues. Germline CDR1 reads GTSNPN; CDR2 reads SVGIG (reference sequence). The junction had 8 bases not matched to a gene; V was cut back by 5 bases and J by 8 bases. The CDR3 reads CAWPDRAGGYTF. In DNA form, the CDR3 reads TGTGCCTGGCCTGACAGGGCGGGAGGCTACACCTTC.

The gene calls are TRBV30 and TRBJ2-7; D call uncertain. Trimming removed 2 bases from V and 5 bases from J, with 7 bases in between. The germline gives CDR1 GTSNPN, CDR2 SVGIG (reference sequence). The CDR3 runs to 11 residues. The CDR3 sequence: CAWSRENEQYF. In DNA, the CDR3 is TGTGCCTGGAGTAGGGAAAACGAGCAGTACTTC.

The CDR3 nucleotides read TGTGCCAGCAGCTGGCGGGGCCCGACAGCCCAAGAGACCCAGTACTTC. This translates into CASSWRGPTAQETQYF. V is TRBV7-2 and J is TRBJ2-5, with a weak D call TRBD2 (6 bases). The V end lost 4 bases, the J end lost 1 base, and 16 bases lay between the germline ends. Germline assignment: CDR1 SGHTA and CDR2 FQGNSA. This CDR3 contains 16 residues.

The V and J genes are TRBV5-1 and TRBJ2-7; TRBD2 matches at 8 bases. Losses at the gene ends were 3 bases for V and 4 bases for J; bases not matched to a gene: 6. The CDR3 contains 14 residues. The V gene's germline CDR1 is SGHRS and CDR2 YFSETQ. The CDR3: CASSSTSGQYEQYF. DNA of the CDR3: TGCGCCAGCAGCTCAACTAGCGGACAATACGAGCAGTACTTC.

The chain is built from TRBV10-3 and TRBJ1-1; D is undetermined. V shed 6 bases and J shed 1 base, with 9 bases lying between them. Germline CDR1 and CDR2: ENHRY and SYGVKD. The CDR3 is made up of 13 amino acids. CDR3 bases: TGTGCCATCAGCCCCACCCGGAACACTGAAGCTTTCTTT. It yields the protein CAISPTRNTEAFF.

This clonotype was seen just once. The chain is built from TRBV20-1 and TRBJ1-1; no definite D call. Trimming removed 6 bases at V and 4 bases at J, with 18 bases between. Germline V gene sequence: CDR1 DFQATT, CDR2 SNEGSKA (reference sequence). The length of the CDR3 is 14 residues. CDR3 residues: CSAFSVQGGTEAFF. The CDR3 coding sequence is TGCAGTGCATTCTCTGTTCAAGGAGGCACTGAAGCTTTCTTT.

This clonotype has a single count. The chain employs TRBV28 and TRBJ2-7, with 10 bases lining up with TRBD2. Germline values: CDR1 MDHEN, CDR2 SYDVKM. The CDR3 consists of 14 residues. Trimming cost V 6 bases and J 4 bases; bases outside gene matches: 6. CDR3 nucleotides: TGTGCCAGCAGGTTCGCTAGCGGGAGATACGAGCAGTACTTC. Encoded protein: CASRFASGRYEQYF.

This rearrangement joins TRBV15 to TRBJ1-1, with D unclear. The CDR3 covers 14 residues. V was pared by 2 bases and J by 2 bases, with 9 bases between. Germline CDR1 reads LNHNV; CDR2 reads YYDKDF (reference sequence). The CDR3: CATSRWTGNTEAFF. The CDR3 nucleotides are TGTGCCACCAGCAGATGGACGGGAAACACTGAAGCTTTCTTT.

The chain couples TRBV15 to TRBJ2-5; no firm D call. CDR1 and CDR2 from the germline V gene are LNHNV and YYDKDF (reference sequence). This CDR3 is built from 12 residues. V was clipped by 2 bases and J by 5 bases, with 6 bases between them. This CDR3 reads CATSRSRETQYF. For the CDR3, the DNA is TGTGCCACCAGCAGATCCCGGGAGACCCAGTACTTC.

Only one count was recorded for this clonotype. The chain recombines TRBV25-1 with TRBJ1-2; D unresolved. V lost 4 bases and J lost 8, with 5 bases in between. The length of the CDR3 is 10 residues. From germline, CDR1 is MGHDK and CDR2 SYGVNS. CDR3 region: CASSGRGYTF. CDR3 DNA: TGTGCCAGCAGTGGTCGCGGCTACACCTTC.

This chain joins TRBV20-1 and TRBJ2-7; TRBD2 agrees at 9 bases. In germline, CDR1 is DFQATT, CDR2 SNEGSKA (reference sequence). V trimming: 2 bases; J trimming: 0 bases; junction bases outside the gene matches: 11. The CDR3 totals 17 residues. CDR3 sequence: CSARPASGAHSSYEQYF. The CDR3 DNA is TGCAGTGCTAGACCGGCTAGCGGGGCTCATAGCTCCTACGAGCAGTACTTC.

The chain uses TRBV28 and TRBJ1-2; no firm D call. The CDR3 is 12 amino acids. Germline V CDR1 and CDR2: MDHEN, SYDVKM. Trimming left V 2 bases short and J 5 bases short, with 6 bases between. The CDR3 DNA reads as TGTGCCAGCAGTTTACCGGCTTATGGCTACACCTTC. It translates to CASSLPAYGYTF.

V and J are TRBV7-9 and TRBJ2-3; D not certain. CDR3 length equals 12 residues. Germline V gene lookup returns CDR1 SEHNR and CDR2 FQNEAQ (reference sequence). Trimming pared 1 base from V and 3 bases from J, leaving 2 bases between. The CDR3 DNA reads TGTGCCAGCAGCTTAGATACAGATACGCAGTATTTT. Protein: CASSLDTDTQYF.

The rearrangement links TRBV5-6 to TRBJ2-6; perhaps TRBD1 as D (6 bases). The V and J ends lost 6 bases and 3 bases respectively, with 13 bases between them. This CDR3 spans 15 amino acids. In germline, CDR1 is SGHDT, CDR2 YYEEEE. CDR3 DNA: TGTGCCAGCACACAGGGAGTCAGTGGGGCCAACGTCCTGACTTTC. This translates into CASTQGVSGANVLTF.

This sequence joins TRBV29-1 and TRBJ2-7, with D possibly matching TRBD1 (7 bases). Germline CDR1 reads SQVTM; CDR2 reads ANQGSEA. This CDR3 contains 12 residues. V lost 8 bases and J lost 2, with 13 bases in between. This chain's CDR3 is CSTRGTAYEQYF. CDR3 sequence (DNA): TGCAGCACCCGGGGGACAGCCTACGAGCAGTACTTC.

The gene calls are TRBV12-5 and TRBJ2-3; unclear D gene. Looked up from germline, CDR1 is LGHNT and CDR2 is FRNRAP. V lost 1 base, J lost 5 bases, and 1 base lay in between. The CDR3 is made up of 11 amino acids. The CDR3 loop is CASGLEDTQYF. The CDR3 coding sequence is TGTGCTAGTGGTTTGGAAGATACGCAGTATTTT.

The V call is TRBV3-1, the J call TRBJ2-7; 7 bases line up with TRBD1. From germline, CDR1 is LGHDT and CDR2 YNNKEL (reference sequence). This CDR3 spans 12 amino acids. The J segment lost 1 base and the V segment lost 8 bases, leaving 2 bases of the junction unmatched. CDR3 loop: CASGDSSYEQYF. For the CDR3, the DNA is TGTGCCAGCGGGGACAGTTCCTACGAGCAGTACTTC.

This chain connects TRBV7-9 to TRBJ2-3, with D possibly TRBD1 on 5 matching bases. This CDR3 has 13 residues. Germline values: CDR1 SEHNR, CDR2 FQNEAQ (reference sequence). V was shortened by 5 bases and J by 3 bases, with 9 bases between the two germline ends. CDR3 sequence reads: CASSRRETDTQYF. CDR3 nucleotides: TGTGCCAGCAGCCGCAGGGAAACAGATACGCAGTATTTT.

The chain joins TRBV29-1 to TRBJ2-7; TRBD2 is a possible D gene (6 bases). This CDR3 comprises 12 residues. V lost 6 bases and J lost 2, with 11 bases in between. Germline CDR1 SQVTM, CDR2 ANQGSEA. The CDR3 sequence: CSVGRSAYEQYF. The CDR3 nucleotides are TGCAGCGTAGGGAGGTCGGCCTACGAGCAGTACTTC.

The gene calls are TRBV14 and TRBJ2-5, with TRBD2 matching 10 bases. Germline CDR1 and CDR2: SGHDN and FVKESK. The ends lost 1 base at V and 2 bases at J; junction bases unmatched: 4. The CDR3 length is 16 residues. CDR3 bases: TGTGCCAGCAGCCAAGGAAGCGGGAGGGGGCAAGAGACCCAGTACTTC. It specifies CASSQGSGRGQETQYF.

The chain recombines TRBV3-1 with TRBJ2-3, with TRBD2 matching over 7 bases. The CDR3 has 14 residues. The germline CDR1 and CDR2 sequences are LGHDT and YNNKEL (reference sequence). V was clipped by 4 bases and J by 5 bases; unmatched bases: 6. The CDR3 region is CASSPRLAGDTQYF. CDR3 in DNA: TGTGCCAGCAGCCCCCGACTAGCCGGAGATACGCAGTATTTT.

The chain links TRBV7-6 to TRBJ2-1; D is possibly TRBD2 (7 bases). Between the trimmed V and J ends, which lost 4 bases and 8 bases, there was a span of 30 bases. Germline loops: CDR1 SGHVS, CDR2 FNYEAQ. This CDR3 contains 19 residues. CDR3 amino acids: CASSSNSGGGRNWGDEQFF. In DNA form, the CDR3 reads TGTGCCAGCAGCTCTAACTCGGGGGGCGGGAGAAACTGGGGCGATGAGCAGTTCTTC.